These T cell receptor beta chains were read from a single sample in a study of T-cell reconstitution after alpha-beta-depleted transplantation in children. A single record per CDR3 protein comes from TCRdb applying MiXCR to the PCR reads. The table records about a million distinct CDR3 sequences, 25% to 35% of them present only once. The source material was PBMCs, mostly from graft donor cells, sampled 360 days after TCRalphabeta/CD19-depleted stem cell transplant. The receptors originated from a boy less than two years old who had a stem cell transplant for SCID, so the T cells may come from the graft donor. The CDR3 runs from the conserved cysteine through the conserved F or W. Fields, in order: D gene, J gene, clone size, V gene, CDR3 DNA, CDR3 protein. A D gene is named only where the DNA matches it firmly. A clone size is listed for some rows: how often the clone was seen (once, few, many), or a class if it is expanded.

d_gene: NA; j_gene: TRBJ1-2; abundance: NA; v_gene: TRBV6-5; CDR3nt: TGTGCCAGCAGTTCTCATCAGGGTTACGGCTACACCTTC; CDR3aa: CASSSHQGYGYTF
d_gene: NA; j_gene: TRBJ2-3; abundance: NA; v_gene: TRBV14; CDR3nt: TGTGCCAGCAGCCAAGAAATACCCGTGTCCCCCGGCCGTGGTACGCAGTATTTT; CDR3aa: CASSQEIPVSPGRGTQYF
d_gene: NA; j_gene: TRBJ2-5; abundance: few; v_gene: TRBV20-1; CDR3nt: TGCAGTGCTAGAGTTATGAGTCAGGGTCGAGAGACCCAGTACTTC; CDR3aa: CSARVMSQGRETQYF
d_gene: NA; j_gene: TRBJ1-1; abundance: NA; v_gene: TRBV5-1; CDR3nt: TGCGCCAGCAGCGAGGGGCTGAAGCTTGATGAAGCTTTCTTT; CDR3aa: CASSEGLKLDEAFF
d_gene: NA; j_gene: TRBJ2-2; abundance: NA; v_gene: TRBV5-1; CDR3nt: TGCGCCAGCAGCTTGGCCCCGGGGTTCACCGGGGAGCTGTTTTTT; CDR3aa: CASSLAPGFTGELFF
d_gene: TRBD1; j_gene: TRBJ2-1; abundance: NA; v_gene: TRBV5-1; CDR3nt: TGCGCCAGCAGCTTGATACAGGGGCCCTACAATGAGCAGTTCTTC; CDR3aa: CASSLIQGPYNEQFF
d_gene: NA; j_gene: TRBJ2-5; abundance: few; v_gene: TRBV24-1; CDR3nt: TGTGCCACCAGTGATTCGACTGTACAAGCGGGCCAAGAGACCCAGTACTTC; CDR3aa: CATSDSTVQAGQETQYF
d_gene: NA; j_gene: TRBJ2-1; abundance: NA; v_gene: TRBV27; CDR3nt: TGTGCCAGCAGTTTATTTTCGGCCTCCTACAATGAGCAGTTCTTC; CDR3aa: CASSLFSASYNEQFF
d_gene: TRBD2; j_gene: TRBJ2-2; abundance: once; v_gene: TRBV7-2; CDR3nt: TGTGCCAGCATATCTAGCGGGGGGGCCTTCGGCGGGGAGCTGTTTTTT; CDR3aa: CASISSGGAFGGELFF
d_gene: TRBD2; j_gene: TRBJ2-5; abundance: few; v_gene: TRBV6-2/TRBV6-3; CDR3nt: TGTGCCAGCAGTTACTTTGGAGGGACTAGCTCGACCCAGTACTTC; CDR3aa: CASSYFGGTSSTQYF
d_gene: NA; j_gene: TRBJ2-7; abundance: few; v_gene: TRBV29-1; CDR3nt: TGCAGCGTTGTGGCACAGAACTCCTACGAGCAGTACTTC; CDR3aa: CSVVAQNSYEQYF
d_gene: TRBD1; j_gene: TRBJ1-2; abundance: few; v_gene: TRBV24-1; CDR3nt: TGTGCCACCAGTGATTCTCGCCGACAGGGGGCCCGTCGGGGCTACACCTTC; CDR3aa: CATSDSRRQGARRGYTF
d_gene: NA; j_gene: TRBJ2-7; abundance: NA; v_gene: TRBV29-1; CDR3nt: TGCAGCGTTGGCCCTGCAGGGACCATCTACGAGCAGTACTTC; CDR3aa: CSVGPAGTIYEQYF
d_gene: TRBD1; j_gene: TRBJ1-5; abundance: once; v_gene: TRBV6-4; CDR3nt: TGTGCCAGCAGCCAGGACAGGTTGAATCAGCCCCAGCATTTT; CDR3aa: CASSQDRLNQPQHF
d_gene: NA; j_gene: TRBJ2-6; abundance: few; v_gene: TRBV11-2; CDR3nt: TGTGCCAGCACCCCCGGCTCTGGGGCCAACGTCCTGACTTTC; CDR3aa: CASTPGSGANVLTF
d_gene: NA; j_gene: TRBJ2-3; abundance: NA; v_gene: TRBV29-1; CDR3nt: TGCAGCGTGGCGAGGTTCACAGATACGCAGTATTTT; CDR3aa: CSVARFTDTQYF
d_gene: TRBD2; j_gene: TRBJ2-3; abundance: NA; v_gene: TRBV12-3/TRBV12-4; CDR3nt: TGTGCCAGCAGTCCCCCGGGACTAGCTAAAGATACGCAGTATTTT; CDR3aa: CASSPPGLAKDTQYF